This T cell receptor beta chain was obtained from a study of cytomegalovirus exposure and HLA in healthy donors. The study's findings and limits: Information on immune exposure was restricted to one variable (CMV serostatus). In all likelihood, a cluster of highly shared sequence variants was a sequencing artifact. A later analysis linked a missense DCLRE1C variant to TCR beta V- and J-gene trimming.

As regards this clone: Its antigen remains unidentified.

This CDR3 has 15 amino acids. Germline V lookup: CDR1 SGDLS, CDR2 YYNGEE. Trimming left V 3 bases short and J 0 bases short, with 12 bases between. Vbeta (60) and Jbeta (13) primers were used in the PCR. Assay used: immunoSEQ multiplex PCR; TCRdb lists only in-frame clones, some missing. This table holds over 110,000 clones, over 65% found once. This TCR came from a male donor in good health and CMV-seronegative. The chain has TRBV9 and TRBJ1-1, with D possibly TRBD1 on 5 matching bases. Sequencing was done on a sample of PBMCs. The CDR3 sequence: CASSGPAQVNTEAFF. CDR3 DNA sequence: TGTGCCAGCAGCGGACCCGCACAGGTGAACACTGAAGCTTTCTTT.